This paragraph covers one TCR beta chain sequence. Its matching antigen is unknown. The V gene's germline CDR1 is MNHNY and CDR2 SVGAGI (reference sequence). Trimming left V 6 bases short and J 7 bases short, with 10 bases between. The CDR3 spans 12 residues. Treatment in this sample: oral pan-JAK inhibitor, 5-10 mg twice daily. Peripheral blood samples and lesional scalp punch biopsies were obtained from alopecia areata patients. Extracted from the samples, RNA was reverse transcribed into cDNA to serve as the sequencing template. Generated by immunoSEQ multiplex PCR, the TCRdb table keeps only in-frame clones and is missing some. The table lists about 42,000 clones, just over 65% of them singletons. These data belong to a study of CD8+ T cells in alopecia areata. Study-wide results and limits: Many of the expanded lesional clones endured in scalp and blood while on tofacitinib.

This clonotype was obtained from a human donor with alopecia areata. The sequenced sample was CD8+ T cells sorted from blood, obtained at week 4, from a patient treated with tofacitinib. The chain is built from TRBV6-6 and TRBJ2-1, with D maybe TRBD2 (6 bases). The CDR3 sequence is CASSPGGNEQFF. The DNA of the CDR3 is TGTGCCAGCAGCCCCGGGGGTAATGAGCAGTTCTTC.